This record looks at one T cell receptor beta chain sequence and its context. Its antigen is unidentified. J gave up 2 bases and V 1 base, and 4 bases lay outside the gene matches. CDR3 length: 16 residues. Germline V gives CDR1 SGHRS, CDR2 YFSETQ. This sample was taken from a study of response to subunit inactivated influenza vaccine. Study-level findings and limits: It was the authors' suggestion that each seasonal influenza vaccination recruits few new T cells.

TCRdb re-analysed the RT-PCR reads in MiXCR, keeping a single row per CDR3 protein. The sample carries around 760,000 distinct CDR3 sequences, about 14% recorded once. Sample: PBMCs from blood, taken around 15 days before vaccination. The TCR originated in a man aged 45-60 years who received an inactivated influenza vaccine. The gene calls are TRBV5-1 and TRBJ2-2, with 8 bases aligning to TRBD2. CDR3 coding DNA: TGCGCCAGCAGCTTGACTAGCGGCTACAACACCGGGGAGCTGTTTTTT. This sequence encodes CASSLTSGYNTGELFF.